The 21 T cell receptor beta chains listed next were all sequenced from one sample in a study of blood T cells in healthy people across ages. Next came a second PCR, run for about 7 to 12 cycles, which used a sample-barcoded 5' primer along with a J-beta primer mix. TCRdb called the 5' RACE reads again in MiXCR, with one record for every CDR3 protein. The top ten hold 0.65% to 0.75% of the sample, which has roughly 1 million distinct CDR3 sequences, about 25% seen once. This sample also belongs to another study, concerning T cells of mothers and their children.

The sequenced material came from blood. These receptors all come from a girl aged 2 to 9 in good health.

The chain carries TRBV29-1 and TRBJ1-2, with D hard to call. The V end lost 4 bases, the J end lost 2 bases, and 5 bases lay between the germline ends. The CDR3 sequence is 11 residues long. Looked up from germline, CDR1 is SQVTM and CDR2 is ANQGSEA. CDR3 in DNA: TGCAGCGTTGCCACCAACTATGGCTACACCTTC. Translated: CSVATNYGYTF.

The chain carries TRBV7-2 and TRBJ2-5; D unresolved. V lost 3 bases and J 0 bases, leaving 17 bases between the germline ends. The germline V gene encodes CDR1 SGHTA and CDR2 FQGNSA. The CDR3 is made up of 17 amino acids. CDR3 nucleotide sequence: TGTGCCAGCAGCTTGGGTTTGGGTAGGGATTACCAAGAGACCCAGTACTTC. It encodes CASSLGLGRDYQETQYF.

This clonotype has a handful of counts. This chain uses TRBV2 with TRBJ1-2; D may be TRBD1 (6 bases). The CDR3 length is 12 residues. The V and J ends lost 7 bases and 5 bases respectively, with 11 bases between them. CDR1 is SNHLY, CDR2 FYNNEI, per germline. The CDR3 DNA reads TGTGCCAGCAAGGGGGGTCCGTATGGCTACACCTTC. Amino acid sequence: CASKGGPYGYTF.

There are a few counts of this clonotype. The rearrangement links TRBV11-2 to TRBJ2-5; D gene ambiguous. The J call is in doubt because the DNA end fits TRBJ2-7 better. Germline V CDR1 and CDR2: SGHAT, FQNNGV. The CDR3 is 13 amino acids. The CDR3 sequence is CASSLAYPYEQYF. For the CDR3, the DNA is TGTGCCAGCAGCTTAGCATACCCCTACGAGCAGTACTTC.

The rearrangement joins TRBV7-9 to TRBJ2-3; D remains unclear. Trimming took 8 bases from V and 2 from J, leaving 8 bases between them. Per germline, CDR1 SEHNR and CDR2 FQNEAQ (reference sequence). The CDR3 has 12 residues. In nucleotides, the CDR3 is TGTGCCAGCGGCCCTTACACAGATACGCAGTATTTT. Amino acid sequence: CASGPYTDTQYF.

V is TRBV3-1 and J is TRBJ2-3, with D maybe TRBD2 (6 bases). The germline gives CDR1 LGHDT, CDR2 YNNKEL (reference sequence). The CDR3 loop spans 18 amino acids. The V end lost 3 bases, the J end lost 1 base, and 20 bases lay between the germline ends. For the CDR3, the DNA is TGTGCCAGCAGCCACATCAAGGTGGACTACCTTGGCACAGATACGCAGTATTTT. It translates to CASSHIKVDYLGTDTQYF.

The sample holds a few counts of this clonotype. J is TRBJ2-1 and V is TRBV5-1, with 13 bases fitting TRBD2. The ends lost 3 bases at V and 7 bases at J; junction bases unmatched: 10. The CDR3 has 17 amino acids. Germline V gives CDR1 SGHRS, CDR2 YFSETQ. The CDR3 DNA is TGCGCCAGCAGCTCCCTAGTACTAGCGGGAGGGCCTAATGAGCAGTTCTTC. The encoded protein is CASSSLVLAGGPNEQFF.

J is TRBJ2-3 and V is TRBV4-1; TRBD2 aligns across 10 bases. The V and J ends lost 1 base and 7 bases, in that order; junction bases with no gene match: 8. The germline gives CDR1 MGHRA, CDR2 YSYEKL. The CDR3 loop spans 16 amino acids. CDR3: CASSQAPSGSLNTQYF. CDR3 nucleotide sequence: TGCGCCAGCAGCCAAGCTCCTAGCGGGAGTTTGAATACGCAGTATTTT.

The chain joins TRBV29-1 to TRBJ1-1, with D unclear. CDR1 is SQVTM, CDR2 ANQGSEA, per germline. There are 12 residues in the CDR3. V lost 5 bases and J 3 bases, leaving 10 bases between the germline ends. The DNA for the CDR3 is TGCAGCGTTACGATGATAGACACTGAAGCTTTCTTT. Its translation: CSVTMIDTEAFF.

The chain has TRBV29-1 and TRBJ2-5; no firm D call. The V and J ends lost 4 bases and 4 bases respectively, with 10 bases between them. The V gene's germline CDR1 is SQVTM and CDR2 ANQGSEA. This CDR3 region has 12 residues. The CDR3 bases are TGCAGCGTTGTGGCAGGCCCAGAGACCCAGTACTTC. Protein sequence: CSVVAGPETQYF.

V and J are TRBV20-1 and TRBJ2-3, with 10 bases aligning to TRBD2. Germline V gene lookup returns CDR1 DFQATT and CDR2 SNEGSKA (reference sequence). With 3 bases clipped from V and 1 base from J, the junction kept 13 bases outside the gene matches. The CDR3 loop spans 18 amino acids. The CDR3 DNA sequence: TGCAGTGCTAGCCCCCCCAGCGGGGGGGCCCTCCGCACAGATACGCAGTATTTT. Its translation is CSASPPSGGALRTDTQYF.

The sample holds a few counts of this clonotype. The chain has TRBV9 and TRBJ1-2; D may be TRBD1 (6 bases). The CDR3 length is 14 residues. V was shortened by 5 bases and J by 2 bases, with 13 bases between the two germline ends. In germline, CDR1 is SGDLS, CDR2 YYNGEE. Here the CDR3 DNA reads TGTGCCAGCAGTCCAGGGAGGGGGAACTATGGCTACACCTTC. Its translation: CASSPGRGNYGYTF.

J is TRBJ2-7 and V is TRBV20-1; maybe TRBD2 (6 bases). Deletions cut 4 bases from V and 0 bases from J, with 10 bases between. This CDR3 spans 13 amino acids. Looked up from germline, CDR1 is DFQATT and CDR2 is SNEGSKA (reference sequence). This CDR3 is CSATGLPSYEQYF. The CDR3 region has the DNA TGCAGTGCTACGGGACTTCCCTCCTACGAGCAGTACTTC.

The CDR3 bases are TGTGCCAGCACATCTTGGACTACCTCGAACACCGGGGAGCTGTTTTTT. Translated: CASTSWTTSNTGELFF. The rearrangement uses TRBV7-2 and TRBJ2-2; D possibly corresponds to TRBD2 (6 bases). V was cut by 7 bases and J by 0 bases, with 15 bases left in between. In germline, CDR1 is SGHTA, CDR2 FQGNSA. The CDR3 covers 16 residues.

J is TRBJ2-7 and V is TRBV4-1, with a weak D call TRBD2 (6 bases). Germline assignment: CDR1 MGHRA and CDR2 YSYEKL. Trimming removed 1 base from V and 6 bases from J, with 16 bases in between. There are 15 residues in the CDR3. The CDR3, as DNA: TGCGCCAGCAGCCAAGGCGCGGGACGACTTGGCGAGCAGTACTTC. Translated, it gives CASSQGAGRLGEQYF.

V is TRBV27 and J is TRBJ1-2; TRBD1 matches at 8 bases. CDR1 is MNHEY and CDR2 is SMNVEV in the germline V gene (reference sequence). J lost 5 bases, V lost 2 bases, and 10 bases had no gene match. The CDR3 extends over 16 amino acids. The CDR3 nucleotides read TGTGCCAGCAGTTTAACCGACGGACAGGGACCTTATGGCTACACCTTC. Protein product: CASSLTDGQGPYGYTF.

This clonotype has more than one count but fewer than ten. This chain links TRBV11-2 with TRBJ1-2; TRBD1 might be the D (5 bases). Trimming pared 6 bases from V and 7 bases from J, leaving 24 bases between. The CDR3 contains 16 residues. Germline V CDR1 and CDR2: SGHAT, FQNNGV. The DNA for the CDR3 is TGTGCCAGCAGGACTTTATCTAACGGGGGTGTTGGTGGCTACACCTTC. Translated: CASRTLSNGGVGGYTF. Combining the CDR3 with reference TRBV11-2 and TRBJ1-2 gives the whole variable domain EAGVAQSPRYKIIEKRQSVAFWCNPISGHATLYWYQQILGQGPKLLIQFQNNGVVDDSQLPKDRFSAERLKGVDSTLKIQPAKLEDSAVYLCASRTLSNGGVGGYTFGSGTRLTVV.

This clonotype has a handful of counts. The chain recombines TRBV6-1 with TRBJ2-7, with a tentative D call TRBD1 (6 bases). Germline V gene data show CDR1 as MNHNS and CDR2 as SASEGT. CDR3 length: 15 amino acids. V shed 7 bases and J shed 3 bases, with 19 bases lying between them. The CDR3 nucleotides read TGTGCCAGCATCATAAGGAGTTGGACAGACTACGAGCAGTACTTC. Amino acid sequence: CASIIRSWTDYEQYF.

The rearrangement joins TRBV6-5 to TRBJ2-5; TRBD1 or TRBD2 may be the D gene (5 bases each). The J call is in doubt because the DNA end fits TRBJ2-1 better. Germline V gene lookup returns CDR1 MNHEY and CDR2 SVGAGI. The length of the CDR3 is 13 residues. CDR3 nucleotides: TGTGCCAGCAGTTACGGGGGTGGGAATGAGCAGTTCTTC. Protein sequence: CASSYGGGNEQFF.

This clonotype turned up a few times. The chain employs TRBV28 and TRBJ2-5, with D unclear. The germline gives CDR1 MDHEN, CDR2 SYDVKM. V gave up 7 bases and J gave up 7 bases, with 13 bases separating them. The CDR3 totals 12 residues. CDR3 bases: TGTGCCAGCAACGGTCTATCAGGGACCCAGTACTTC. Amino acids: CASNGLSGTQYF.

This chain connects TRBV14 to TRBJ2-1, with D tentatively TRBD1 (6 bases). Germline CDR1 reads SGHDN; CDR2 reads FVKESK. The CDR3 contains 15 residues. The V end lost 4 bases, the J end lost 5 bases, and 15 bases lay between the germline ends. CDR3 region: CASSPSNTGNNEQFF. CDR3 sequence (DNA): TGTGCCAGCAGCCCATCCAACACAGGGAACAATGAGCAGTTCTTC.